This passage covers 9 T cell receptor beta chains from one sample sequenced in a study of blood T cell repertoires in COVID-19. Clones were sequenced by immunoSEQ multiplex PCR, and TCRdb holds only the in-frame ones, with some missing. The table includes 110,000 or so clones, 65% to 85% detected once. The sequencing sample was made of peripheral blood. Receptors originate from a man aged 50 to 59 with acute or convalescent COVID-19.

Remarks on this clone: Other DNA variants within this sample encode the same CDR3. The J gene is TRBJ2-5, the V gene TRBV5-1, with D perhaps matching TRBD2 (5 bases). The germline CDR1 and CDR2 sequences are SGHRS and YFSETQ. There are 13 residues in the CDR3. The V and J ends lost 4 bases and 4 bases respectively, with 11 bases between them. CDR3 coding DNA: TGCGCCAGCAGCGGGCTAGCAGGAGAGACCCAGTACTTC. It specifies CASSGLAGETQYF.

The rearrangement uses TRBV18 and TRBJ1-1; D is unclear. The length of the CDR3 is 14 residues. CDR1 is KGHSH, CDR2 LQKENI, per germline. V was clipped by 3 bases and J by 2 bases, with 10 bases between them. Written as DNA, the CDR3 is TGTGCCAGCTCACCGGATCGGGTTAACACTGAAGCTTTCTTT. It codes for CASSPDRVNTEAFF.

V gene TRBV10-1 combines with J gene TRBJ1-1; unclear D gene. The germline gives CDR1 WNHNN, CDR2 SYGVQD (reference sequence). V gave up 0 bases and J gave up 6 bases, with 8 bases separating them. This CDR3 is built from 13 residues. The CDR3 sequence is CASSESSVAEAFF. As DNA, the CDR3 is TGCGCCAGCAGTGAGTCATCGGTGGCTGAAGCTTTCTTT.

This clone is a singleton in its sample. This rearrangement joins TRBV11-2 to TRBJ1-1; D is uncertain. V shed 2 bases and J shed 2 bases, with 12 bases lying between them. Germline CDR1 is SGHAT and CDR2 is FQNNGV. The CDR3 has 15 residues. The CDR3 sequence is CASSLFRLRNTEAFF. In DNA form, the CDR3 reads TGTGCCAGCAGCTTATTTCGCTTGAGAAACACTGAAGCTTTCTTT.

This chain uses TRBV19 with TRBJ1-5; 7 bases agree with TRBD1. V shed 5 bases, J shed 4 bases, and the junction held 11 bases outside the gene matches. The CDR3 sequence is 16 residues long. From germline, CDR1 is LNHDA and CDR2 SQIVND (reference sequence). The DNA of the CDR3 is TGTGCCAGTAGTTCACTCGACAGGGCTTTTAATCAGCCCCAGCATTTT. Its translation: CASSSLDRAFNQPQHF.

The gene calls are TRBV5-1 and TRBJ2-2, with D tentatively TRBD1 (7 bases). V was clipped by 0 bases and J by 4 bases, with 10 bases between them. Germline CDR1 and CDR2: SGHRS and YFSETQ. The CDR3 is made up of 15 amino acids. CDR3 sequence (DNA): TGCGCCAGCAGCTTGGTCCAGGGGGGCACCGGGGAGCTGTTTTTT. It yields the protein CASSLVQGGTGELFF.

The V gene is TRBV7-9, the J gene TRBJ1-2, with a weak D call TRBD1 (5 bases). Germline V gene data show CDR1 as SEHNR and CDR2 as FQNEAQ (reference sequence). CDR3 length: 14 amino acids. The V end was cut by 4 bases, the J end by 8 bases, with 17 bases between. This chain's CDR3 is CASSSNGGLGGYTF. CDR3 bases: TGTGCCAGCAGCTCCAACGGGGGTCTGGGGGGCTACACCTTC. Drawing the rest from reference TRBV7-9 and TRBJ1-2, the complete variable domain is DTGVSQNPRHKITKRGQNVTFRCDPISEHNRLYWYRQTLGQGPEFLTYFQNEAQLEKSRLLSDRFSAERPKGSFSTLEIQRTEQGDSAMYLCASSSNGGLGGYTFGSGTRLTVV.

This clone was observed at least ten times. The chain carries TRBV28 and TRBJ1-2, with 9 positions matching TRBD1. The CDR3 loop spans 12 amino acids. Germline CDR1 and CDR2: MDHEN and SYDVKM. The V gene end was trimmed by 5 bases and the J gene end by 12 bases; junction bases not matched to a gene: 7. The CDR3 loop reads CASSPLGQGNTF. The CDR3 bases are TGTGCCAGCAGTCCCCTAGGACAGGGGAACACCTTC.

This chain uses TRBV11-2 with TRBJ1-1; D gene ambiguous. Trimming took 1 base from V and 5 from J, leaving 8 bases between them. Germline V gives CDR1 SGHAT, CDR2 FQNNGV. This CDR3 is 13 amino acids long. CDR3 loop: CASSLGLRTEAFF. CDR3 bases: TGTGCCAGCAGCTTAGGTTTGAGAACTGAAGCTTTCTTT.